One sample yielded the 20 T cell receptor beta chains listed below, sequenced in a study of OX40 agonist ivuxolimab in advanced cancers. Clones were read by immunoSEQ multiplex PCR, and TCRdb kept only the in-frame ones, dropping some. The sample yields around 60,000 clones, approximately 90% seen once. The specimen comprised CD4+ or CD8+ T cells sorted from blood, sampled in a trial of the OX40 agonist ivuxolimab. The receptors shown here come from an adult with an advanced solid tumor such as melanoma, head and neck, liver or kidney cancer.

V gene TRBV4-1 combines with J gene TRBJ1-3; no definite D call. Germline CDR1 reads MGHRA; CDR2 reads YSYEKL. Trimming shortened V by 0 bases and J by 0 bases, and 15 bases separated the two germline ends. This CDR3 is built from 18 residues. The CDR3 sequence is CASSQDPGLPSSGNTIYF. CDR3 DNA sequence: TGCGCCAGCAGCCAAGACCCGGGCCTCCCGAGCTCTGGAAACACCATATATTTT.

This rearrangement joins TRBV5-4 to TRBJ2-1, with 15 bases matching TRBD2. V lost 4 bases to trimming and J lost 8 bases; unmatched junction nucleotides: 7. Germline CDR1 and CDR2: SGHNT and YYREEE (reference sequence). There are 16 residues in the CDR3. The CDR3 DNA sequence: TGTGCCAGCAGCCTGGGACTAGCGGGAGGATTAGATGAGCAGTTCTTC. Its protein is CASSLGLAGGLDEQFF.

The J gene is TRBJ1-1, the V gene TRBV5-1, with D uncertain. With 0 bases removed from V and 3 bases from J, the gap between germline ends came to 12 bases. The CDR3 spans 15 residues. Germline assignment: CDR1 SGHRS and CDR2 YFSETQ. CDR3 nucleotides: TGCGCCAGCAGCTTGGTTGCGGGAGTGGACACTGAAGCTTTCTTT. It yields the protein CASSLVAGVDTEAFF.

J is TRBJ1-2 and V is TRBV28; D is unresolved. This CDR3 has 12 amino acids. Germline V gene sequence: CDR1 MDHEN, CDR2 SYDVKM. V lost 7 bases to trimming and J lost 2 bases, with 8 bases between them. The DNA of the CDR3 is TGTGCCAGCAAAACGGTAAACTATGGCTACACCTTC. Translation: CASKTVNYGYTF.

This sequence joins TRBV6-1 and TRBJ1-2; D not resolved. This CDR3 is built from 15 residues. The germline V and J ends were trimmed by 2 bases and 3 bases, with 13 bases remaining between them. CDR1 and CDR2 from the germline V gene are MNHNS and SASEGT. In nucleotides, the CDR3 is TGTGCCAGCAGTGAATCTGCGACACTCTACTATGGCTACACCTTC. This translates into CASSESATLYYGYTF.

This clone has a single count. This chain links TRBV29-1 with TRBJ2-5; tentative D call: TRBD2 (6 bases). Germline V gene lookup returns CDR1 SQVTM and CDR2 ANQGSEA. The length of the CDR3 is 12 residues. The CDR3 loop reads CSSGGTQETQYF. CDR3 nucleotides: TGCAGTAGCGGAGGGACCCAAGAGACCCAGTACTTC.

The gene calls are TRBV5-1 and TRBJ2-5, with a weak D call TRBD2 (5 bases). V dropped 0 bases and J dropped 6 bases, with 12 bases sitting between them. Per germline, CDR1 SGHRS and CDR2 YFSETQ. This CDR3 has 14 amino acids. The CDR3 spells CASSLDILVQTQYF. Here the CDR3 DNA reads TGCGCCAGCAGCTTGGACATACTAGTGCAGACCCAGTACTTC.

The J gene is TRBJ2-7, the V gene TRBV6-6; D may be TRBD2 (6 bases). This CDR3 comprises 14 residues. Germline V gene data show CDR1 as MNHNY and CDR2 as SVGAGI (reference sequence). The V end lost 7 bases, the J end lost 0 bases, and 13 bases lay between the germline ends. CDR3 region: CASIRDGSSYEQYF. In DNA form, the CDR3 reads TGTGCCAGCATAAGGGACGGGAGCTCCTACGAGCAGTACTTC.

Only a few counts were recorded for this clone. The rearrangement uses TRBV2 and TRBJ2-7, with D possibly matching TRBD1 (6 bases). The CDR3 covers 13 residues. Trimming stripped 6 bases from V and 0 bases from J, with 9 bases between. Germline CDR1 SNHLY, CDR2 FYNNEI. CDR3 sequence: CASRPTGSYEQYF. DNA of the CDR3: TGTGCCAGCAGACCGACAGGCTCCTACGAGCAGTACTTC.

This sequence joins TRBV2 and TRBJ1-6, with 7 bases fitting TRBD1. V shed 8 bases, J shed 0 bases, and the junction held 7 bases outside the gene matches. The CDR3 contains 16 residues. Per germline, CDR1 SNHLY and CDR2 FYNNEI. The chain's CDR3 is CASGGQLSSYNSPLHF. In DNA form, the CDR3 reads TGTGCCAGCGGGGGACAGTTGAGCTCCTATAATTCACCCCTCCACTTT.

The chain combines TRBV18 with TRBJ2-5, with D tentatively TRBD2 (5 bases). CDR3 length: 15 residues. Trimming removed 3 bases from V and 2 bases from J, with 13 bases in between. Looked up from germline, CDR1 is KGHSH and CDR2 is LQKENI. This CDR3 reads CASSPDGVTQETQYF. In DNA form, the CDR3 reads TGTGCCAGCTCACCCGACGGGGTAACACAAGAGACCCAGTACTTC.

The V gene is TRBV11-2, the J gene TRBJ2-1; TRBD2 matches at 7 bases. The germline gives CDR1 SGHAT, CDR2 FQNNGV. The CDR3 has 15 amino acids. Germline trimming cut 1 base from V and 3 bases from J; bases unmatched to any gene: 3. DNA of the CDR3: TGTGCCAGCAGCTTAGCGGCGGGAGTCTACAATGAGCAGTTCTTC. It codes for CASSLAAGVYNEQFF. Based on the CDR3 plus reference TRBV11-2 and TRBJ2-1, the full variable domain is EAGVAQSPRYKIIEKRQSVAFWCNPISGHATLYWYQQILGQGPKLLIQFQNNGVVDDSQLPKDRFSAERLKGVDSTLKIQPAKLEDSAVYLCASSLAAGVYNEQFFGPGTRLTVL.

This clone has just one count. The chain carries TRBV19 and TRBJ1-5, with TRBD1 matching 9 bases. This CDR3 spans 13 amino acids. V was pared by 10 bases and J by 5 bases, with 6 bases of the junction left unmatched. From germline, CDR1 is LNHDA and CDR2 SQIVND (reference sequence). CDR3 region: CATAGDRDQPQHF. DNA for the CDR3: TGTGCCACCGCGGGGGACAGGGATCAGCCCCAGCATTTT.

In its sample, this clone was seen a few times. The rearrangement joins TRBV6-5 to TRBJ1-1; D gene uncertain. Per germline, CDR1 MNHEY and CDR2 SVGAGI. CDR3 length: 14 amino acids. The V end was cut by 6 bases, the J end by 0 bases, with 11 bases between. DNA of the CDR3: TGTGCCAGCAGCCGGTGGAGAATGAACACTGAAGCTTTCTTT. Amino acids: CASSRWRMNTEAFF.

J is TRBJ2-7 and V is TRBV6-1; no definite D call. The V gene lost 0 bases and the J gene lost 2 bases, with 5 bases spanning the gap. This CDR3 spans 13 amino acids. Germline V gene data show CDR1 as MNHNS and CDR2 as SASEGT. The CDR3 sequence: CASSEALPYEQYF. The CDR3 DNA reads as TGTGCCAGCAGTGAAGCGCTCCCCTACGAGCAGTACTTC.

The chain combines TRBV2 with TRBJ1-2, with unresolved D. The CDR3 consists of 13 residues. Trimming took off 2 bases at V and 7 bases at J, with 11 bases between the two ends. Germline V gives CDR1 SNHLY, CDR2 FYNNEI. Here the CDR3 DNA reads TGTGCCAGCAGTGAATCGAAGGGAAGTGGCTACACCTTC. Its protein product is CASSESKGSGYTF.

The chain has TRBV2 and TRBJ2-2; D tentatively fits TRBD1 or TRBD2 (5 bases each). Deletions cut 4 bases from V and 3 bases from J, with 15 bases between. The CDR3 has 16 amino acids. CDR1 and CDR2 (germline): SNHLY, FYNNEI. The CDR3 sequence: CASSADGGGYTGELFF. In nucleotides, the CDR3 is TGTGCCAGCAGTGCGGATGGGGGTGGGTACACCGGGGAGCTGTTTTTT.

The chain links TRBV6-5 to TRBJ2-7; 10 nucleotides line up with TRBD1. The CDR3 loop spans 15 amino acids. J gave up 3 bases and V 0 bases, and 2 bases lay outside the gene matches. The germline CDR1 and CDR2 sequences are MNHEY and SVGAGI. CDR3 amino acids: CASSYSRTGGYEQYF. CDR3 DNA sequence: TGTGCCAGCAGTTACTCCAGGACAGGGGGCTACGAGCAGTACTTC.

This sequence joins TRBV28 and TRBJ1-6; D ambiguous. V was cut by 3 bases and J by 10 bases, with 13 bases left in between. This CDR3 contains 14 residues. Germline-derived CDR1 and CDR2 are MDHEN and SYDVKM. CDR3 loop: CASSFSGLGSPLHF. The CDR3 DNA follows: TGTGCCAGCAGTTTTAGCGGCTTAGGGTCACCCCTCCACTTT.

This CDR3 reads CASSSSSGVYLHEQYF. In DNA, the CDR3 is TGTGCCAGCAGTTCGTCTTCGGGAGTCTACCTGCACGAGCAGTACTTC. The chain links TRBV5-6 to TRBJ2-7, with D perhaps matching TRBD2 (6 bases). The CDR3 consists of 16 residues. The V and J ends lost 5 bases and 5 bases respectively, with 23 bases between them. Germline V gene lookup returns CDR1 SGHDT and CDR2 YYEEEE.